In its sample, the clone carrying this TCR beta chain was seen many times. This specimen comes from a study of T cells in Graves' hyperthyroidism and ophthalmopathy. Researchers took RNA transcripts and amplified the TCR beta CDR3 regions from them. Initially, a first-round RT-PCR of the TCR CDR3 employed the HTBI primer set. TCRdb re-analysed the multiplex PCR reads in MiXCR, keeping a single row per CDR3 protein. This sample yields over 300,000 distinct CDR3 sequences, of which around 13% are seen a single time; 11% belongs to the top ten. Exclusion criteria comprised uncontrolled infection, other autoimmune disease, pregnancy or lactation. CDR3 length equals 14 residues. V was clipped by 5 bases and J by 3 bases; unmatched bases: 2. Germline CDR1 is MNHEY and CDR2 is SVGEGT.

This chain joins TRBV6-2 or TRBV6-3 and TRBJ2-3; 10 positions agree with TRBD2. The TCR sequence derives from a woman aged 55-75 years with Graves' hyperthyroidism. Material for sequencing was blood. CDR3 nucleotides: TGTGCCAGCAGTCTAGCGGGAGAGACAGATACGCAGTATTTT. Protein: CASSLAGETDTQYF.